This T cell receptor (beta chain) comes out of a study of shared clonotypes between healthy human individuals. Clones were sequenced by immunoSEQ multiplex PCR, and TCRdb holds only the in-frame ones, with some missing. The sample records 330,000 or so clones, around 74% being singletons. The V gene's germline CDR1 is MNHEY and CDR2 SVGAGI. V shed 6 bases and J 3 bases; nucleotides not matched to a gene: 11. The CDR3 runs 15 residues. The chain uses TRBV6-5 and TRBJ2-7; 7 bases agree with TRBD1. This clonotype was obtained from a man under 40 in good health. What was sequenced was memory CD4+ T cells sorted from blood. Subset described: CD45RA-negative fraction. The CDR3, as DNA: TGTGCCAGCAGACAGGGGCATTCGTCCCGCTACGAGCAGTACTTC. Amino acids: CASRQGHSSRYEQYF.